The T cell receptor (beta chain) described here comes from a study of tumor-infiltrating lymphocytes in localized non-small cell lung cancer. Across the whole study: Tumor tissue and non-adjacent uninvolved lung came from each patient. Study observations and caveats: Compared with uninvolved lung, tumors showed higher T cell infiltration by TCRbeta sequencing.

Profiled with immunoSEQ multiplex PCR; TCRdb holds only in-frame clones, not every one. The sample lists several thousand clones, about 80% seen once, with approximately 7.1% in the top ten. There are 14 residues in the CDR3. Germline CDR1 is LGHNA and CDR2 is YNFKEQ. Deletions cut 0 bases from V and 5 bases from J, with 10 bases between. On this clone: Its target is unknown.

This receptor was identified in a human donor with non-small cell lung cancer. Material for sequencing was uninvolved lung tissue not adjacent to the tumor. J is TRBJ1-2 and V is TRBV4-2; the D is unclear. The CDR3 sequence is CASSQDWPAYGYTF. CDR3 coding DNA: TGTGCCAGCAGCCAAGATTGGCCGGCGTATGGCTACACCTTC.